This TCR beta chain was recorded in a study of T-cell memory formation after mild COVID-19. Study observations and caveats: Pre-infection memory harbored some responding clones, suggesting cross-reactive memory joined.

The CDR3 runs to 14 residues. In germline, CDR1 is DFQATT, CDR2 SNEGSKA (reference sequence). Trimming removed 6 bases from V and 2 bases from J, with 17 bases in between. Note on this clonotype: Its specificity is unknown.

Libraries for TCRalpha and TCRbeta carried sample barcodes and unique molecular identifiers via 5'RACE. Each CDR3 protein is one row after TCRdb ran MiXCR on the 5' RACE reads. Among around 200,000 distinct CDR3 sequences listed, roughly 23% were seen once. The chain has TRBV20-1 and TRBJ2-7; perhaps D is TRBD1 or TRBD2 (6 bases each). The origin of this receptor is an adult woman who had mild COVID-19 (a few samples of this study predate the infection). Cell type and time point are not known. The sample comprised PBMCs or a T cell subset sorted from them (not recorded which). CDR3 nucleotide sequence: TGCAGTGCCGGGGGCACAGGGCCACCCTACGAGCAGTACTTC. This codes for CSAGGTGPPYEQYF.